This TCR beta chain originates from a study of shared clonotypes between healthy human individuals. V trimming: 5 bases; J trimming: 1 base; junction bases outside the gene matches: 4. Germline CDR1 LNHDA, CDR2 SQIVND (reference sequence). The CDR3 length is 15 residues. Study conclusions and caveats: Relative to memory subsets, naive subsets generally showed larger estimated richness.

The authors ran the assay at deep level. Once extracted for a subset, genomic DNA was divided evenly among several immunoSEQ plates. Libraries were prepared by immunoSEQ multiplex PCR; TCRdb keeps only in-frame clonotypes and omits some of them. This table holds around 1.5 million clones, approximately 98% found once. About this clone itself: Antigen: not known.

Sequenced input: naive CD4+ T cells sorted from blood. Subset specified: CD45RA+ positively selected. The chain has TRBV19 and TRBJ1-4; TRBD1 agrees at 7 bases. This receptor was taken from a man aged 30 to 45 in good health. The CDR3 nucleotides are TGTGCCAGTAGTGCGACAGGGAGAACTAATGAAAAACTGTTTTTT. Translated: CASSATGRTNEKLFF.